This TCR beta chain was recovered during a study of Ad26.COV2.S vaccination and SARS-CoV-2 variants. On the study more broadly: Once, or twice with 56 days between doses, Ad26.COV2.S was given intramuscularly.

The treatment is: some 20 received Ad26.COV2.S at low or high dose, single or two shots; roughly five received placebo; per-sample allocation not given. Sampling happened 63 days after the first vaccine or placebo injection. The ends lost 7 bases at V and 6 bases at J; junction bases unmatched: 9. The CDR3 consists of 14 residues. The V gene's germline CDR1 is MDHEN and CDR2 SYDVKM. TCRdb's table, derived via immunoSEQ multiplex PCR, lists solely in-frame clones and lacks some. Of around 450,000 clones in the sample, 80% to 90% were seen once. The rearrangement uses TRBV28 and TRBJ2-7, with 10 bases fitting TRBD2. This clonotype was sampled from a person aged 18-60 years who received the Ad26.COV2.S COVID-19 vaccine or a placebo. The sample was peripheral blood, taken in a trial of Ad26.COV2.S vaccine versus placebo. The CDR3 is CASKASGGPGEQYF. CDR3 nucleotide sequence: TGTGCCAGCAAGGCTAGCGGGGGCCCGGGCGAGCAGTACTTC.